This TCR beta chain was sequenced during a study of CD8+ T cells in alopecia areata. Study-level information: Percentage of affected scalp area was the basis on which treated patients' severity was scored. The study, taken as a whole, reports: Researchers reported that TCR sharing among patients proved less clear than in mice, possibly HLA-linked. Normal skin's resident alphabeta T cells are also sequenced in scalp samples.

In the case of this clone: Its target is not known.

Treatment reported: oral pan-JAK inhibitor, 5-10 mg twice daily. Samples from alopecia areata patients were lesional scalp punch biopsies and peripheral blood. It was cDNA, reverse transcribed from extracted RNA, that served as the sequencing template. Some clones are missing from TCRdb's copy, which holds only in-frame ones; the method was immunoSEQ multiplex PCR. The table lists around 200,000 clones, roughly 50% of them singletons. Sample: CD8+ T cells sorted from blood, taken at week 24, from a patient treated with tofacitinib. The receptor was isolated from a human donor with alopecia areata.

The CDR3 protein is CASSSWTSGGDTEQFF. CDR3 DNA: TGTGCCAGCAGCTCTTGGACTAGCGGGGGGGATACCGAGCAGTTCTTC. The V and J genes are TRBV7-2 and TRBJ2-1; TRBD2 matches at 15 bases. V lost 4 bases to trimming and J lost 10 bases; unmatched junction nucleotides: 8. The germline V gene has CDR1 SGHTA and CDR2 FQGNSA. The CDR3 spans 16 residues.